A selection of T cell receptor beta chains follows, all from one sample in a study of blood T cell repertoires in COVID-19. Sequencing used immunoSEQ multiplex PCR; TCRdb keeps in-frame clones, though not all of them. Of under 250,000 clones in the sample, more than 75% were seen once. What was sequenced was peripheral blood. These receptors were taken from a man aged 45-60 years who had recovered from COVID-19. CDR3s include the opening cysteine and the closing phenylalanine or tryptophan. A D gene is named only where the DNA matches it firmly. Clone size is given for some rows only: seen once, a few or many times, or a class if the clone is expanded.

d_call: -
clone_size: -
v_call: TRBV19
j_call: TRBJ1-4
cdr3_aa: CASSDRRTNEKLFF
cdr3_nt: TGTGCCAGTAGCGACAGGCGGACTAATGAAAAACTGTTTTTT

d_call: TRBD2
clone_size: -
v_call: TRBV19
j_call: TRBJ2-1
cdr3_aa: CATRTSAWNEQFF
cdr3_nt: TGTGCCACCCGGACTAGCGCGTGGAATGAGCAGTTCTTC

d_call: TRBD1
clone_size: -
v_call: TRBV30
j_call: TRBJ2-7
cdr3_aa: CAWSVRRGGGVSYEQYF
cdr3_nt: TGTGCCTGGAGTGTACGGCGAGGGGGCGGAGTATCCTACGAGCAGTACTTC

d_call: -
clone_size: -
v_call: TRBV7-6
j_call: TRBJ2-7
cdr3_aa: CASSIGQSYEQYF
cdr3_nt: TGTGCCAGCAGCATAGGACAGTCCTACGAGCAGTACTTC

d_call: TRBD2
clone_size: few
v_call: TRBV11-3
j_call: TRBJ2-7
cdr3_aa: CASSLGGTNDEQYF
cdr3_nt: TGTGCCAGCAGCTTAGGGGGGACTAACGACGAGCAGTACTTC

d_call: TRBD2
clone_size: -
v_call: TRBV5-1
j_call: TRBJ2-5
cdr3_aa: CASQETSGGVKDKETQYF
cdr3_nt: TGCGCCAGCCAAGAAACAAGCGGGGGCGTTAAGGATAAAGAGACCCAGTACTTC

d_call: TRBD1
clone_size: -
v_call: TRBV6-5
j_call: TRBJ1-2
cdr3_aa: CASSPRQGHGYTF
cdr3_nt: TGTGCCAGCAGTCCGCGACAGGGCCATGGCTACACCTTC

d_call: TRBD2
clone_size: -
v_call: TRBV7-9
j_call: TRBJ2-7
cdr3_aa: CASSFGTKSSYEQYF
cdr3_nt: TGTGCCAGCAGCTTCGGGACTAAAAGCTCCTACGAGCAGTACTTC

d_call: TRBD2
clone_size: -
v_call: TRBV19
j_call: TRBJ2-7
cdr3_aa: CASSIVGRGPAYEQYF
cdr3_nt: TGTGCCAGTAGTATAGTTGGGAGGGGACCGGCCTACGAGCAGTACTTC

d_call: -
clone_size: -
v_call: TRBV2
j_call: TRBJ2-5
cdr3_aa: CASRMSETQYF
cdr3_nt: TGTGCCAGCAGAATGTCGGAGACCCAGTACTTC